This is a list of T cell receptor beta chains from one sample in a study of OX40 agonist ivuxolimab in advanced cancers. Clones were read by immunoSEQ multiplex PCR, and TCRdb kept only the in-frame ones, dropping some. The sample consists of about 100,000 clones, over 75% of them appearing once. The sample was CD4+ or CD8+ T cells sorted from blood, taken in a trial of the OX40 agonist ivuxolimab. The receptors shown here come from an adult with an advanced solid tumor such as melanoma, head and neck, liver or kidney cancer. The CDR3 runs from the conserved cysteine through the conserved F or W. A D gene is named only where the DNA matches it firmly. Clone size, where shown, is once, few, many, or a class for clones that have expanded.

D gene	V gene	clone size	J gene	CDR3 protein	CDR3 DNA
TRBD1	TRBV27	once	TRBJ2-7	CASSLGGTGTYYEQYF	TGTGCCAGCAGTTTAGGGGGGACAGGGACCTACTACGAGCAGTACTTC
-	TRBV19	once	TRBJ2-3	CASSMTPEGLDTQYF	TGTGCCAGTAGTATGACACCGGAGGGACTAGATACGCAGTATTTT
-	TRBV5-1	-	TRBJ2-3	CASSLVTDSADTQYF	TGCGCCAGCAGCTTGGTGACGGACTCTGCAGATACGCAGTATTTT
-	TRBV14	medium-sized	TRBJ1-2	CASSQAPGNYGYTF	TGTGCCAGCAGCCAGGCCCCAGGGAACTATGGCTACACCTTC
-	TRBV6-5	-	TRBJ2-2	CASRGTGGELFF	TGTGCCAGCAGGGGGACCGGCGGGGAGCTGTTTTTT
-	TRBV12-1	-	TRBJ2-1	CASSQAGVPYNEQFF	TGTGCCAGCAGCCAAGCGGGAGTACCCTACAATGAGCAGTTCTTC
-	TRBV2	-	TRBJ2-7	CASSELGYGGEQYF	TGTGCCAGCAGTGAATTAGGGTATGGAGGCGAGCAGTACTTC
-	TRBV27	-	TRBJ1-2	CASTHDSLYGYTF	TGTGCCAGCACTCACGACAGCCTCTATGGCTACACCTTC
-	TRBV5-1	-	TRBJ2-5	CASRATVRGQETQYF	TGCGCCAGCAGAGCAACGGTACGCGGCCAAGAGACCCAGTACTTC
-	TRBV4-2	-	TRBJ2-3	CASSLPGRNTQYF	TGTGCCAGCAGCCTTCCGGGACGGAATACGCAGTATTTT
-	TRBV28	-	TRBJ2-5	CASSPSRGARIQETQYF	TGTGCCAGCAGTCCATCGCGGGGAGCGAGGATTCAAGAGACCCAGTACTTC
-	TRBV19	-	TRBJ1-1	CASSRHPNTEAFF	TGTGCCAGTAGCCGACATCCGAACACTGAAGCTTTCTTT
TRBD2	TRBV4-2	-	TRBJ2-1	CASSQDPLAGGRYNEQFF	TGTGCCAGCAGCCAAGATCCCCTAGCGGGGGGCCGATACAATGAGCAGTTCTTC
TRBD2	TRBV4-2	-	TRBJ2-7	CASSQGLAGASYEQYF	TGTGCCAGCAGCCAAGGACTAGCGGGAGCCTCATACGAGCAGTACTTC
-	TRBV2	-	TRBJ2-3	CASTLPRQGDTQYF	TGTGCCAGCACACTTCCCCGGCAGGGAGATACGCAGTATTTT
-	TRBV20-1	-	TRBJ1-2	CSLSFGGYTF	TGCAGCCTCTCCTTTGGGGGCTACACCTTC
-	TRBV6-1	-	TRBJ2-1	CASSEAGVRNEQFF	TGTGCCAGCAGTGAAGCGGGAGTGCGCAATGAGCAGTTCTTC
-	TRBV5-8	-	TRBJ1-5	CASSLYRGNSNQPQHF	TGTGCCAGCAGCTTGTATAGAGGGAATAGCAATCAGCCCCAGCATTTT
TRBD2	TRBV28	-	TRBJ2-5	CASSRRGTSGRGRETQYF	TGTGCCAGCAGCCGAAGGGGGACTAGCGGGAGGGGACGGGAGACCCAGTACTTC
-	TRBV19	-	TRBJ1-2	CASRRDSYYGYTF	TGTGCCAGTAGGAGGGATAGCTATTATGGCTACACCTTC
TRBD2	TRBV7-6	-	TRBJ2-3	CASSLVGLAGSGLDTQYF	TGTGCCAGCAGCTTAGTGGGACTAGCGGGGAGTGGCTTGGATACGCAGTATTTT
-	TRBV2	-	TRBJ1-4	CASSERRRGEKLFF	TGTGCCAGCAGTGAACGGCGGCGGGGTGAAAAACTGTTTTTT
TRBD1	TRBV7-2	-	TRBJ1-1	CASSLGGTGFEAFF	TGTGCCAGCAGCTTAGGAGGGACAGGGTTTGAAGCTTTCTTT
TRBD1	TRBV5-4	-	TRBJ2-5	CASSEGQGDWETQYF	TGTGCCAGCAGTGAAGGACAGGGGGATTGGGAGACCCAGTACTTC